This TCR beta chain originates from a study of T cell changes during pregnancy in multiple sclerosis. With 6 bases clipped from V and 5 bases from J, the junction kept 11 bases outside the gene matches. The CDR3 runs to 15 residues. In germline, CDR1 is SGHNT, CDR2 YENEEA. Profiled with immunoSEQ multiplex PCR; TCRdb holds only in-frame clones, not every one. This sample has around 78,000 clones, with around 93% found just once. This clone was seen once. The sequencing used peripheral blood, collected in the second trimester of pregnancy. This chain joins TRBV11-3 and TRBJ2-3; 7 bases map to TRBD1. The source of this sequence is a female donor with multiple sclerosis, enrolled in a pregnancy study. CDR3 in amino acids: CASSTRTGQQDTQYF. DNA for the CDR3: TGTGCCAGCAGTACGAGGACAGGACAACAAGATACGCAGTATTTT. Complete variable domain (other parts from reference TRBV11-3 and TRBJ2-3): EAGVVQSPRYKIIEKKQPVAFWCNPISGHNTLYWYLQNLGQGPELLIRYENEEAVDDSQLPKDRFSAERLKGVDSTLKIQPAELGDSAVYLCASSTRTGQQDTQYFGPGTRLTVL.